The present T cell receptor (beta chain) was sequenced within a study of T cells in Graves' hyperthyroidism and ophthalmopathy. This CDR3 comprises 17 residues. The V gene's germline CDR1 is KGHSH and CDR2 LQKENI. V lost 2 bases to trimming and J lost 4 bases; unmatched junction nucleotides: 8. No ophthalmopathy progression within 18 months constituted stable Graves' hyperthyroidism. There were TCR beta CDR3 regions amplified from RNA transcripts. With the HTBI primer set, the TCR CDR3 went through a first round of RT-PCR. MiXCR was run by TCRdb on the multiplex PCR reads, yielding one entry per CDR3 protein. The sample lists some 620,000 distinct CDR3 sequences; about a sixth were seen once.

The source of this sequence is a young woman with Graves' hyperthyroidism. The chain joins TRBV18 to TRBJ2-2; 9 bases are shared with TRBD1. The sequenced material came from blood. The CDR3 here is CASSPRTQGATTGELFF. As DNA, the CDR3 is TGTGCCAGCTCACCAAGGACACAGGGGGCGACCACCGGGGAGCTGTTTTTT.